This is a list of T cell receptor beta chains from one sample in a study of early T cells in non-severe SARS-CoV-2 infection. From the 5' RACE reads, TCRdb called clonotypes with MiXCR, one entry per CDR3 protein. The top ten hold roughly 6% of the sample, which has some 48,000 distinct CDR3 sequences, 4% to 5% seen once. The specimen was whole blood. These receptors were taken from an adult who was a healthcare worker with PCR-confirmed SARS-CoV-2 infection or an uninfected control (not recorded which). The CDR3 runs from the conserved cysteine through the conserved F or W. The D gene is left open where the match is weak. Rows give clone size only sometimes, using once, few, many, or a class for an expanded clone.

CDR3aa: CDSSEDSLGTGELFF; CDR3nt: TGCGACAGCAGCGAGGACAGCCTCGGCACCGGGGAGCTGTTTTTT; j_gene: TRBJ2-2; v_gene: TRBV5-1; abundance: .; d_gene: .
CDR3aa: CASSQDGGRTQYF; CDR3nt: TGTGCCAGCAGCCAAGATGGGGGTAGGACCCAGTACTTC; j_gene: TRBJ2-5; v_gene: TRBV4-2; abundance: many; d_gene: .
CDR3aa: CSVALAGNNEQFF; CDR3nt: TGCAGCGTTGCACTAGCGGGGAACAATGAGCAGTTCTTC; j_gene: TRBJ2-1; v_gene: TRBV29-1; abundance: many; d_gene: TRBD2
CDR3aa: CASSFSPVSADTQYF; CDR3nt: TGTGCCAGCAGTTTTTCCCCCGTTAGCGCAGATACGCAGTATTTT; j_gene: TRBJ2-3; v_gene: TRBV12-3/TRBV12-4; abundance: many; d_gene: .
CDR3aa: CASSYSSGTGDEQFF; CDR3nt: TGTGCCAGCAGTTACTCCTCCGGGACAGGGGATGAGCAGTTCTTC; j_gene: TRBJ2-1; v_gene: TRBV6-5; abundance: many; d_gene: TRBD1
CDR3aa: CSASNSGSSGNEQFF; CDR3nt: TGCAGTGCCTCTAATAGCGGGAGTTCAGGCAATGAGCAGTTCTTC; j_gene: TRBJ2-1; v_gene: TRBV20-1; abundance: many; d_gene: TRBD2
CDR3aa: CATSREKGGSTDTQYF; CDR3nt: TGTGCCACCAGCAGAGAAAAGGGGGGTAGCACAGATACGCAGTATTTT; j_gene: TRBJ2-3; v_gene: TRBV15; abundance: many; d_gene: .
CDR3aa: CASIQRGANTGELFF; CDR3nt: TGTGCCAGCATCCAACGAGGGGCGAACACCGGGGAGCTGTTTTTT; j_gene: TRBJ2-2; v_gene: TRBV6-6; abundance: many; d_gene: .
CDR3aa: CASSLYTGELFF; CDR3nt: TGTGCCAGTAGTTTGTACACCGGGGAGCTGTTTTTT; j_gene: TRBJ2-2; v_gene: TRBV19; abundance: many; d_gene: .
CDR3aa: CASSSRTGITEAFF; CDR3nt: TGTGCCAGCAGCTCCCGGACAGGGATCACTGAAGCTTTCTTT; j_gene: TRBJ1-1; v_gene: TRBV5-6; abundance: many; d_gene: TRBD1
CDR3aa: CASTVPGGYEQYF; CDR3nt: TGTGCCAGCACGGTCCCGGGAGGGTACGAGCAGTACTTC; j_gene: TRBJ2-7; v_gene: TRBV28; abundance: many; d_gene: TRBD2
CDR3aa: CSALTQSSTDTQYF; CDR3nt: TGCAGTGCTTTGACCCAATCTAGCACAGATACGCAGTATTTT; j_gene: TRBJ2-3; v_gene: TRBV20-1; abundance: many; d_gene: .
CDR3aa: CASSLGGDREKLFF; CDR3nt: TGTGCCAGCAGCTTAGGTGGTGACAGAGAAAAACTGTTTTTT; j_gene: TRBJ1-4; v_gene: TRBV7-9; abundance: many; d_gene: .
CDR3aa: CSVQGGTEAFF; CDR3nt: TGCAGCGTTCAGGGGGGCACTGAAGCTTTCTTT; j_gene: TRBJ1-1; v_gene: TRBV29-1; abundance: many; d_gene: TRBD1
CDR3aa: CASSPPGHAYNEQFF; CDR3nt: TGTGCCAGCAGCCCGCCGGGACACGCCTACAATGAGCAGTTCTTC; j_gene: TRBJ2-1; v_gene: TRBV11-2; abundance: .; d_gene: .
CDR3aa: CAISQLEDRVNTQYF; CDR3nt: TGTGCCATCAGCCAACTCGAGGACAGGGTAAATACGCAGTATTTT; j_gene: TRBJ2-3; v_gene: TRBV10-3; abundance: many; d_gene: TRBD1
CDR3aa: CASSEDRGPTDTQYF; CDR3nt: TGTGCCAGCAGTGAGGACAGGGGCCCCACAGATACGCAGTATTTT; j_gene: TRBJ2-3; v_gene: TRBV25-1; abundance: .; d_gene: TRBD1
CDR3aa: CASSLGSSAYTQYF; CDR3nt: TGTGCCAGCAGCTTAGGGTCTAGCGCCTATACGCAGTATTTT; j_gene: TRBJ2-3; v_gene: TRBV11-2; abundance: many; d_gene: .
CDR3aa: CASSYGGLAGDNEQFF; CDR3nt: TGTGCCAGCAGTTACGGGGGACTAGCGGGAGACAATGAGCAGTTCTTC; j_gene: TRBJ2-1; v_gene: TRBV6-6; abundance: few; d_gene: TRBD2
CDR3aa: CASSLDRGPLSYEQYF; CDR3nt: TGTGCCAGCAGTTTAGACAGGGGACCTCTATCCTACGAGCAGTACTTC; j_gene: TRBJ2-7; v_gene: TRBV28; abundance: many; d_gene: TRBD1
CDR3aa: CASSRPGLAGTYEQYF; CDR3nt: TGTGCCAGTAGCCGTCCGGGACTAGCGGGAACCTACGAGCAGTACTTC; j_gene: TRBJ2-7; v_gene: TRBV19; abundance: many; d_gene: TRBD2
CDR3aa: CASSQDRTLEKLFF; CDR3nt: TGTGCCAGCAGCCAAGATCGAACACTTGAAAAACTGTTTTTT; j_gene: TRBJ1-4; v_gene: TRBV14; abundance: .; d_gene: .
CDR3aa: CSVDSANTGELFF; CDR3nt: TGCAGCGTTGACAGCGCGAACACCGGGGAGCTGTTTTTT; j_gene: TRBJ2-2; v_gene: TRBV29-1; abundance: many; d_gene: .
CDR3aa: CAIRSGNYEQYF; CDR3nt: TGTGCCATCAGATCAGGGAATTACGAGCAGTACTTC; j_gene: TRBJ2-7; v_gene: TRBV10-3; abundance: many; d_gene: .
CDR3aa: CASAGTGDVNWSNQPQHF; CDR3nt: TGTGCCAGTGCCGGGACAGGGGACGTAAATTGGAGCAATCAGCCCCAGCATTTT; j_gene: TRBJ1-5; v_gene: TRBV19; abundance: .; d_gene: TRBD1
CDR3aa: CATSGGSEQYF; CDR3nt: TGTGCCACCAGTGGGGGGAGCGAGCAGTACTTC; j_gene: TRBJ2-7; v_gene: TRBV24-1; abundance: few; d_gene: .
CDR3aa: CASSEGGGNEKLFF; CDR3nt: TGTGCCAGCAGTGAAGGGGGAGGGAATGAAAAACTGTTTTTT; j_gene: TRBJ1-4; v_gene: TRBV6-1; abundance: many; d_gene: .
CDR3aa: CASSYRGGSGNTIYF; CDR3nt: TGTGCCAGCAGCTACAGGGGAGGATCTGGAAACACCATATATTTT; j_gene: TRBJ1-3; v_gene: TRBV7-3; abundance: many; d_gene: TRBD1
CDR3aa: CASRERGPDTQYF; CDR3nt: TGTGCCAGCAGAGAAAGGGGCCCAGATACGCAGTATTTT; j_gene: TRBJ2-3; v_gene: TRBV6-1; abundance: many; d_gene: .
CDR3aa: CASRSGGSYNEQFF; CDR3nt: TGCGCCAGCCGGAGCGGGGGGTCATACAATGAGCAGTTCTTC; j_gene: TRBJ2-1; v_gene: TRBV5-1; abundance: many; d_gene: TRBD2
CDR3aa: CASSLMGGTGELFF; CDR3nt: TGTGCCAGCAGCTTGATGGGGGGAACCGGGGAGCTGTTTTTT; j_gene: TRBJ2-2; v_gene: TRBV5-8; abundance: .; d_gene: .
CDR3aa: CASTIPGQETQYF; CDR3nt: TGTGCCAGCACGATCCCGGGGCAAGAGACCCAGTACTTC; j_gene: TRBJ2-5; v_gene: TRBV12-3/TRBV12-4; abundance: many; d_gene: .
CDR3aa: CSVPSGQGAGDTQYF; CDR3nt: TGCAGCGTCCCGTCCGGACAGGGGGCAGGAGATACGCAGTATTTT; j_gene: TRBJ2-3; v_gene: TRBV29-1; abundance: many; d_gene: TRBD1
CDR3aa: CASSEWLVYTGELFF; CDR3nt: TGTGCCAGCAGTGAGTGGCTAGTTTACACCGGGGAGCTGTTTTTT; j_gene: TRBJ2-2; v_gene: TRBV2; abundance: .; d_gene: .
CDR3aa: CASTPTGGSYNEQFF; CDR3nt: TGTGCCAGTACCCCCACGGGAGGCTCCTACAATGAGCAGTTCTTC; j_gene: TRBJ2-1; v_gene: TRBV19; abundance: few; d_gene: TRBD2
CDR3aa: CASRSGFGVNTEAFF; CDR3nt: TGTGCCAGCAGGTCCGGGTTTGGGGTGAACACTGAAGCTTTCTTT; j_gene: TRBJ1-1; v_gene: TRBV5-4; abundance: many; d_gene: .
CDR3aa: CASSEGGRSTDTQYF; CDR3nt: TGTGCCAGCAGTGAAGGGGGCCGTAGCACAGATACGCAGTATTTT; j_gene: TRBJ2-3; v_gene: TRBV2; abundance: many; d_gene: .
CDR3aa: CASSSGGRRRDTEAFF; CDR3nt: TGTGCCAGCAGCTCTGGAGGGCGCAGACGGGACACTGAAGCTTTCTTT; j_gene: TRBJ1-1; v_gene: TRBV4-2; abundance: many; d_gene: .
CDR3aa: CASSSGLDSTDTQYF; CDR3nt: TGTGCCAGCAGCTCGGGACTAGATAGCACAGATACGCAGTATTTT; j_gene: TRBJ2-3; v_gene: TRBV7-2; abundance: once; d_gene: TRBD2
CDR3aa: CASRSTNEKLFF; CDR3nt: TGTGCCAGCAGGTCAACTAATGAAAAACTGTTTTTT; j_gene: TRBJ1-4; v_gene: TRBV6-6; abundance: many; d_gene: .
CDR3aa: CASSLGATNEKLFF; CDR3nt: TGTGCCAGCAGTCTCGGTGCAACTAATGAAAAACTGTTTTTT; j_gene: TRBJ1-4; v_gene: TRBV4-2; abundance: many; d_gene: .
CDR3aa: CASTHSLGDSYEQFF; CDR3nt: TGTGCCAGTACCCATTCCCTTGGGGACAGCTATGAGCAGTTCTTC; j_gene: TRBJ2-1; v_gene: TRBV19; abundance: many; d_gene: TRBD1
CDR3aa: CASSLALAPLHF; CDR3nt: TGTGCCAGCAGCTTAGCGCTTGCACCCCTCCACTTT; j_gene: TRBJ1-6; v_gene: TRBV7-9; abundance: many; d_gene: .
CDR3aa: CASSEGGSGPSSYNEQFF; CDR3nt: TGTGCCAGCAGTGAGGGTGGGAGCGGCCCTAGCTCCTACAATGAGCAGTTCTTC; j_gene: TRBJ2-1; v_gene: TRBV2; abundance: many; d_gene: .
CDR3aa: CASSQILSGSEKLFF; CDR3nt: TGTGCCAGCAGCCAAATATTGTCGGGGAGCGAAAAACTGTTTTTT; j_gene: TRBJ1-4; v_gene: TRBV14; abundance: .; d_gene: .
CDR3aa: CSASGGTDTQYF; CDR3nt: TGCAGTGCTAGCGGGGGCACAGATACGCAGTATTTT; j_gene: TRBJ2-3; v_gene: TRBV20-1; abundance: many; d_gene: .
CDR3aa: CASSYSLEINEKLFF; CDR3nt: TGTGCCAGCAGTTACAGTCTGGAAATTAATGAAAAACTGTTTTTT; j_gene: TRBJ1-4; v_gene: TRBV6-6; abundance: many; d_gene: .
CDR3aa: CASSPPSGGAVYEQYF; CDR3nt: TGTGCCAGCTCACCACCAAGCGGGGGGGCTGTGTACGAGCAGTACTTC; j_gene: TRBJ2-7; v_gene: TRBV18; abundance: few; d_gene: TRBD2
CDR3aa: CASSLSGGDFEQYF; CDR3nt: TGTGCCAGCAGCCTGTCAGGGGGTGATTTCGAGCAGTACTTC; j_gene: TRBJ2-7; v_gene: TRBV11-2; abundance: .; d_gene: TRBD1